The clone carrying this T cell receptor beta chain was seen many times. Total RNA extraction produced at least 6 micrograms (per sample) for the study. The V gene's germline CDR1 is MDHEN and CDR2 SYDVKM. The CDR3 totals 12 residues. The V and J ends lost 8 bases and 1 base respectively, with 3 bases between them. Sample-barcoded 5' priming and a J-beta primer mix drove a second PCR of about 7 to 12 cycles. A template-switch adaptor containing 12 random nucleotides labeled each cDNA molecule. Each CDR3 protein is one row after TCRdb ran MiXCR on the 5' RACE reads. This repertoire shows 1.5 million to 2 million distinct CDR3 sequences, under 30% found once; its top ten account for roughly 8%. This specimen belongs to a study of blood T cells in healthy people across ages.

The sequence was collected from a woman in her 30s in good health. The sequencing sample was made of blood. The chain is built from TRBV28 and TRBJ2-6; D is undetermined. CDR3 DNA: TGTGCCAGCTTTTCTGGGGCCAACGTCCTGACTTTC. It yields the protein CASFSGANVLTF.